This TCR beta chain was observed in a study of regulatory T cells in long-lasting Graves disease. Study findings and constraints: Persistent disease samples used TRBV28, TRBJ1-2 and TRBJ2-5 preferentially.

This clonotype was observed many times. The antigen is unknown. Arm-PCR with iRepertoire HTBI primers amplified the CDR3 regions for these TCR beta libraries. TCRdb re-called the multiplex PCR reads through MiXCR, storing one row per CDR3 protein. The sample has around 430,000 distinct CDR3 sequences; approximately 23% are singletons. The CDR3 is 15 residues long. CDR1 and CDR2 (germline): MNHEY, SVGAGI. V shed 3 bases and J shed 2 bases, with 10 bases lying between them. As for time point: persistent/refractory GD, antithyroid drugs over 5 years with positive TRAb. RNA from PBMCs was the source of the TCR library. Diagnosis followed American Thyroid Association guidelines for Graves' disease.

The source material was peripheral blood mononuclear cells (PBMCs), sampled when the disease was refractory, from a patient treated with antithyroid drugs. The chain joins TRBV6-5 to TRBJ2-2; no clear D gene. The receptor comes from a female donor with Graves disease. CDR3 amino acids: CASSYNSRNTGELFF. DNA for the CDR3: TGTGCCAGCAGTTATAACTCCAGAAACACCGGGGAGCTGTTTTTT.